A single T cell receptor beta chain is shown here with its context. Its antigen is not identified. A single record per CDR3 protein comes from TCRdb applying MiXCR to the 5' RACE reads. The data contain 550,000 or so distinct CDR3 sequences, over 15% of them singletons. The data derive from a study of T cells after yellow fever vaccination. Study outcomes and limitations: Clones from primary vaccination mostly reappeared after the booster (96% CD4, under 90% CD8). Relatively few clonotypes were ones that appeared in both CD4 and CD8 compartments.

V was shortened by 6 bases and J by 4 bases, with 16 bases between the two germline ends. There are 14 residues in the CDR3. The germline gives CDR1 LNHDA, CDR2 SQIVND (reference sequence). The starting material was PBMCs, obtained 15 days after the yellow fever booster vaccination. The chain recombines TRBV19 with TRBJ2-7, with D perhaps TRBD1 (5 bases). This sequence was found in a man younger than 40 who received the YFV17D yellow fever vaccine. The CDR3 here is CASSNPGNRYEQYF. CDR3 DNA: TGTGCCAGTAGCAACCCGGGTAACAGGTACGAGCAGTACTTC.